This entry is about one T cell receptor beta chain. V was clipped by 3 bases and J by 2 bases; unmatched bases: 2. This CDR3 is 16 amino acids long. Per germline, CDR1 MNHEY and CDR2 SMNVEV (reference sequence). This entry belongs to a study of shared clonotypes between healthy human individuals. This table comes from immunoSEQ multiplex PCR, and its TCRdb copy is limited to in-frame clones, with some not included. The sample shows 2.3 million or so clones, approximately 93% of them seen only once. The chain has TRBV27 and TRBJ2-2; 11 bases align to TRBD2. The sequence was collected from a man aged 18 to 30 in good health. Some clones in this sample may be carry-over from other donors' samples. The source material was naive CD4+ T cells from PBMCs. Regarding subset: CD45RA+ positively selected. The chain's CDR3 is CASSFLAGGNTGELFF. The CDR3 nucleotides are TGTGCCAGCAGTTTCCTAGCGGGAGGTAACACCGGGGAGCTGTTTTTT.